One sample yielded the 31 T cell receptor beta chains listed below, sequenced in a study of blood T cell repertoires in COVID-19. The method was immunoSEQ multiplex PCR; TCRdb's version includes in-frame clones alone and lacks a portion of them. The profile shows under 300,000 clones, just over 90% of them singletons. Sequenced sample: PBMCs or T cells enriched from blood (not recorded which). The receptors originated from a woman aged 18-29 years who had recovered from COVID-19.

The CDR3 protein is CASSETRPNQPQHF. DNA for the CDR3: TGTGCCAGCAGTGAGACCAGGCCCAATCAGCCCCAGCATTTT. The rearrangement links TRBV6-1 to TRBJ1-5; unclear D gene. Per the germline V gene, CDR1 is MNHNS and CDR2 is SASEGT. V was pared by 3 bases and J by 3 bases, with 9 bases between. This CDR3 spans 14 amino acids.

This clone showed up many times. J is TRBJ2-5 and V is TRBV4-2; 11 bases are shared with TRBD2. CDR1 and CDR2 (germline): LGHNA, YNFKEQ. V lost 5 bases and J lost 1; bases outside the gene matches: 3. This CDR3 contains 15 residues. DNA for the CDR3: TGTGCCAGCAGCGAAGGGACTAGCGGCCAAGAGACCCAGTACTTC. Its protein is CASSEGTSGQETQYF.

The chain has TRBV7-2 and TRBJ2-7; 9 nucleotides agree with TRBD1. Germline CDR1 SGHTA, CDR2 FQGNSA. The CDR3 runs to 16 residues. Trimming at V came to 1 base and at J to 4 bases, leaving 8 bases not matched to a gene. The CDR3: CASSLGDRAVGYEQYF. The CDR3 nucleotides read TGTGCCAGCAGCTTAGGGGACAGGGCGGTGGGGTACGAGCAGTACTTC.

CDR3 bases: TGTGCCAGTAGTATAGGGTGGGACAGGGTTTTTGGGGCCAACGTCCTGACTTTC. It translates to CASSIGWDRVFGANVLTF. The V call is TRBV19, the J call TRBJ2-6, with TRBD1 matching 9 bases. This CDR3 is built from 18 residues. Germline CDR1 and CDR2: LNHDA and SQIVND (reference sequence). Trimming cost V 1 base and J 3 bases; bases outside gene matches: 7.

This clone was seen only once. The chain has TRBV3-1 (or the pseudogene TRBV3-2) and TRBJ2-7; D might be TRBD2 (5 bases). Trimming left V 3 bases short and J 7 bases short, with 10 bases between. The CDR3 length is 12 residues. Germline V CDR1 and CDR2: LGHDT, YNNKEL (reference sequence). The CDR3 DNA is TGTGCCAGCAGCCACTACGGGGTTGAGCAGTACTTC. This translates into CASSHYGVEQYF.

The rearrangement joins TRBV6-5 to TRBJ1-1; 7 nucleotides line up with TRBD1. V lost 6 bases to trimming and J lost 2 bases; unmatched junction nucleotides: 9. Looked up from germline, CDR1 is MNHEY and CDR2 is SVGAGI. The CDR3 covers 15 residues. DNA for the CDR3: TGTGCCAGCAGCCGTCAACAGGGGATAAACACTGAAGCTTTCTTT. Amino acids: CASSRQQGINTEAFF.

Only one count was recorded for this clone. V usage is TRBV28 and J usage is TRBJ1-3, with a weak D call TRBD1 (5 bases). The CDR3 is 14 amino acids. Germline-derived CDR1 and CDR2 are MDHEN and SYDVKM. The chain's CDR3 is CAGQADNSGNTIYF. The CDR3 bases are TGTGCGGGGCAGGCCGATAACTCTGGAAACACCATATATTTT.

The V gene is TRBV12-3 or TRBV12-4, the J gene TRBJ2-7; no clear D. V gave up 5 bases and J gave up 2 bases, with 10 bases separating them. The CDR3 is made up of 13 amino acids. In DNA form, the CDR3 reads TGTGCCAGCAGTGCTGACATCGCCTACGAGCAGTACTTC. This encodes CASSADIAYEQYF.

This clone was seen only once. The chain joins TRBV27 to TRBJ1-2; TRBD1 agrees at 11 bases. This CDR3 comprises 14 residues. CDR1 MNHEY and CDR2 SMNVEV come from the germline V gene (reference sequence). V was clipped by 5 bases and J by 8 bases; unmatched bases: 7. Here the CDR3 DNA reads TGTGCCAGCAGTCCGGACAGGGGGCTCAGGGGCTACACCTTC. Protein: CASSPDRGLRGYTF.

The rearrangement uses TRBV6-5 and TRBJ2-1; TRBD2 matches at 11 bases. V shed 6 bases, J shed 14 bases, and the junction held 15 bases outside the gene matches. The CDR3 totals 15 residues. The germline V gene has CDR1 MNHEY and CDR2 SVGAGI. CDR3 residues: CASSPVSSGGASEFF. The CDR3 nucleotides are TGTGCCAGCAGCCCCGTGAGTAGCGGGGGGGCCTCTGAGTTCTTC.

The gene calls are TRBV18 and TRBJ2-5; D possibly corresponds to TRBD1 (6 bases). The CDR3 totals 14 residues. In germline, CDR1 is KGHSH, CDR2 LQKENI. The V end was cut by 5 bases, the J end by 0 bases, with 10 bases between. DNA for the CDR3: TGTGCCAGCTCAGGTCAGGGGTACCAAGAGACCCAGTACTTC. Translation gives CASSGQGYQETQYF.

V is TRBV6-5 and J is TRBJ2-2, with a possible D match to TRBD2 (6 bases). The CDR3 length is 15 residues. With 7 bases removed from V and 6 bases from J, the gap between germline ends came to 18 bases. The germline V gene has CDR1 MNHEY and CDR2 SVGAGI. The CDR3 here is CASTTSGGSPGELFF. CDR3 bases: TGTGCCAGCACCACGTCCGGGGGATCCCCCGGGGAGCTGTTTTTT.

V is TRBV6-5 and J is TRBJ2-4; 7 bases agree with TRBD1. CDR1 and CDR2 from the germline V gene are MNHEY and SVGAGI. Trimming cost V 9 bases and J 15 bases; bases outside gene matches: 11. CDR3 length equals 11 residues. CDR3 region: CASRTGRYWYF. The CDR3 DNA is TGTGCCAGTAGGACAGGTCGGTACTGGTACTTC.

The rearrangement links TRBV7-9 to TRBJ2-5; TRBD2 aligns across 8 bases. The V gene's germline CDR1 is SEHNR and CDR2 FQNEAQ (reference sequence). This CDR3 has 18 residues. J lost 4 bases, V lost 4 bases, and 17 bases had no gene match. The DNA of the CDR3 is TGTGCCAGCAGCTACAAGGTGGTCGGGAGGGGAATGGGAGAGACCCAGTACTTC. Translation: CASSYKVVGRGMGETQYF.

This clone was picked up a small number of times. The rearrangement links TRBV18 to TRBJ2-7; 8 bases fit TRBD1. The germline CDR1 and CDR2 sequences are KGHSH and LQKENI. The CDR3 length is 13 residues. V lost 5 bases and J lost 3; bases outside the gene matches: 3. CDR3 sequence reads: CASSYRGFYEQYF. In nucleotides, the CDR3 is TGTGCCAGCTCATACAGGGGGTTCTACGAGCAGTACTTC.

V is TRBV6-5 and J is TRBJ1-2, with D maybe TRBD1 (6 bases). CDR1 MNHEY and CDR2 SVGAGI come from the germline V gene. The V end lost 1 base, the J end lost 5 bases, and 14 bases lay between the germline ends. This CDR3 comprises 15 residues. CDR3 region: CASSYLGGVRYGYTF. The CDR3 nucleotides are TGTGCCAGCAGTTACTTAGGGGGTGTACGGTATGGCTACACCTTC.

This clone occurred once. This rearrangement joins TRBV7-9 to TRBJ2-2; D unresolved. Per the germline V gene, CDR1 is SEHNR and CDR2 is FQNEAQ (reference sequence). The CDR3 is 12 residues long. V gave up 5 bases and J gave up 8 bases, with 9 bases separating them. In DNA form, the CDR3 reads TGTGCCAGCAGCCACTCTGATGGGGAGCTGTTTTTT. Protein sequence: CASSHSDGELFF.

The chain uses TRBV27 and TRBJ1-2, with D perhaps TRBD1 (6 bases). Germline V gives CDR1 MNHEY, CDR2 SMNVEV (reference sequence). This CDR3 contains 12 residues. Trimming took off 8 bases at V and 8 bases at J, with 15 bases between the two ends. The CDR3 nucleotides are TGTGCCAGCTATCACAGGGTTCAAGGCTACACCTTC. It codes for CASYHRVQGYTF.

The CDR3, as DNA: TGTGCCAGCAGAAAGACTTCGGCCACCGGGGAGCTGTTTTTT. Translation: CASRKTSATGELFF. This chain joins TRBV2 and TRBJ2-2; D is undetermined. Per germline, CDR1 SNHLY and CDR2 FYNNEI. The V and J ends lost 6 bases and 4 bases respectively, with 12 bases between them. The CDR3 is made up of 14 amino acids.

The chain links TRBV25-1 to TRBJ2-1; 9 bases map to TRBD1. Germline CDR1 reads MGHDK; CDR2 reads SYGVNS. The CDR3 loop spans 13 amino acids. With 6 bases clipped from V and 8 bases from J, the junction kept 5 bases outside the gene matches. CDR3 sequence: CASRPGQGYEQFF. Written as DNA, the CDR3 is TGTGCCAGCAGGCCGGGACAGGGATATGAGCAGTTCTTC.

This chain links TRBV5-6 with TRBJ2-7; 7 positions agree with TRBD1. V dropped 4 bases and J dropped 4; count of bases not matched to a gene: 11. The CDR3 is 15 amino acids. Per germline, CDR1 SGHDT and CDR2 YYEEEE. The CDR3 loop is CASSPRTGFLYEQYF. CDR3 nucleotide sequence: TGTGCCAGCAGCCCCAGGACAGGTTTTTTGTACGAGCAGTACTTC.

This chain joins TRBV29-1 and TRBJ1-2; D is unclear. The CDR3 runs to 11 residues. The germline V gene encodes CDR1 SQVTM and CDR2 ANQGSEA. The V end was cut by 1 base, the J end by 10 bases, with 10 bases between. The CDR3 loop reads CSVEGRAAYTF. The CDR3 nucleotides are TGCAGCGTTGAAGGGAGGGCAGCCTACACCTTC.

The chain recombines TRBV6-5 with TRBJ1-2; TRBD1 matches 7 bases. Germline V gene data show CDR1 as MNHEY and CDR2 as SVGAGI. Trimming cost V 7 bases and J 5 bases; bases outside gene matches: 10. There are 14 residues in the CDR3. CDR3 protein: CASTRDSEGYGYTF. The DNA for the CDR3 is TGTGCCAGCACCCGGGACAGCGAGGGGTATGGCTACACCTTC.

The rearrangement uses TRBV10-3 and TRBJ1-6; a weak D match, TRBD1 (5 bases). The CDR3 is made up of 13 amino acids. CDR1 ENHRY and CDR2 SYGVKD come from the germline V gene. V lost 4 bases to trimming and J lost 10 bases, with 11 bases between them. The CDR3 reads CAISVGAASPLHF. In DNA, the CDR3 is TGTGCCATCAGTGTTGGGGCGGCCTCACCCCTCCACTTT.

V and J are TRBV5-1 and TRBJ1-2; D is possibly TRBD1 (5 bases). Germline V CDR1 and CDR2: SGHRS, YFSETQ. V lost 7 bases to trimming and J lost 2 bases, with 18 bases between them. The CDR3 sequence is 15 residues long. The CDR3: CASGTSGPTNYGYTF. The CDR3 DNA reads TGCGCCAGCGGAACTTCAGGGCCCACAAACTATGGCTACACCTTC. Together with reference TRBV5-1 and TRBJ1-2, the CDR3 gives the full variable domain: KAGVTQTPRYLIKTRGQQVTLSCSPISGHRSVSWYQQTPGQGLQFLFEYFSETQRNKGNFPGRFSGRQFSNSRSEMNVSTLELGDSALYLCASGTSGPTNYGYTFGSGTRLTVV.

This clone was recorded once. The rearrangement joins TRBV5-1 to TRBJ2-3; 7 bases map to TRBD1. V trimming: 0 bases; J trimming: 3 bases; junction bases outside the gene matches: 4. The CDR3 is 15 amino acids. Germline assignment: CDR1 SGHRS and CDR2 YFSETQ. The CDR3 region is CASSLGQGMTDTQYF. CDR3 in DNA: TGCGCCAGCAGCTTGGGACAGGGTATGACAGATACGCAGTATTTT.

The chain is built from TRBV5-6 and TRBJ1-5; TRBD1 might be the D (6 bases). The CDR3 length is 13 residues. V was cut by 4 bases and J by 4 bases, with 9 bases left in between. Looked up from germline, CDR1 is SGHDT and CDR2 is YYEEEE. CDR3 residues: CASSATGNQPQHF. The CDR3 DNA reads as TGTGCCAGCAGCGCAACAGGGAATCAGCCCCAGCATTTT.

This clone was recorded a few times. The J gene is TRBJ2-2, the V gene TRBV7-8; 9 bases are a match to TRBD1. The CDR3 covers 16 residues. With V trimmed by 3 bases and J by 5 bases, 7 bases remained unmatched. Germline CDR1 SGHVS, CDR2 FQNEAQ. CDR3 DNA: TGTGCCAGCAGCTTCTTCGGACAGGGGAAAACCGGGGAGCTGTTTTTT. Protein sequence: CASSFFGQGKTGELFF. Together with reference TRBV7-8 and TRBJ2-2, the CDR3 gives the full variable domain: GAGVSQSPRYKVAKRGQDVALRCDPISGHVSLFWYQQALGQGPEFLTYFQNEAQLDKSGLPSDRFFAERPEGSVSTLKIQRTQQEDSAVYLCASSFFGQGKTGELFFGEGSRLTVL.

The chain couples TRBV5-1 to TRBJ2-3; D might be TRBD2 (5 bases). CDR3 length: 14 residues. Deletions cut 0 bases from V and 5 bases from J, with 10 bases between. CDR1 and CDR2 from the germline V gene are SGHRS and YFSETQ. This CDR3 is CASSLELGEDTQYF. In DNA form, the CDR3 reads TGCGCCAGCAGCTTGGAACTAGGTGAAGATACGCAGTATTTT.

The V and J genes are TRBV27 and TRBJ2-7, with D possibly matching TRBD1 (6 bases). The CDR3 has 13 residues. The V gene lost 3 bases and the J gene lost 1 base, with 7 bases spanning the gap. Germline CDR1 reads MNHEY; CDR2 reads SMNVEV (reference sequence). As DNA, the CDR3 is TGTGCCAGCAGTTTTCAGGGGTCCTACGAGCAGTACTTC. Protein: CASSFQGSYEQYF.

This clone was observed a few times. The chain recombines TRBV28 with TRBJ1-3, with D unclear. This CDR3 is built from 16 residues. The germline V and J ends were trimmed by 3 bases and 0 bases, with 12 bases remaining between them. CDR1 MDHEN and CDR2 SYDVKM come from the germline V gene. This chain's CDR3 is CASSFGGPGSGNTIYF. CDR3 bases: TGTGCCAGCAGTTTTGGCGGGCCCGGCTCTGGAAACACCATATATTTT.